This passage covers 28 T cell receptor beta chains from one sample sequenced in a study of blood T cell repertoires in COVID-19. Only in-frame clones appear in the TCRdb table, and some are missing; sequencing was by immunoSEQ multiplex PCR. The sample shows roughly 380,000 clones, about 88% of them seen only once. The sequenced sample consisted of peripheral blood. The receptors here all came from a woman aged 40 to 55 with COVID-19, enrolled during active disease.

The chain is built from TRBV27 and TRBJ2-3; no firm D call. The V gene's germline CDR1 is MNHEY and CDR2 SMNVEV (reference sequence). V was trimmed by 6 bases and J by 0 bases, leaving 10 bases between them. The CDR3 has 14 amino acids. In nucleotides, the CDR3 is TGTGCCAGCAGAATGAGATGGAGCACAGATACGCAGTATTTT. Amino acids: CASRMRWSTDTQYF.

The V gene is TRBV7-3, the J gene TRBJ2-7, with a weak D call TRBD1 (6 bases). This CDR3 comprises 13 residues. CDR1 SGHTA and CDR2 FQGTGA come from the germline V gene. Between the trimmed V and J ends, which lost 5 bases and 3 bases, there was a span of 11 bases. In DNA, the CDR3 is TGTGCCAGCAGCCCCAAGGACAGCTACGAGCAGTACTTC. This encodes CASSPKDSYEQYF.

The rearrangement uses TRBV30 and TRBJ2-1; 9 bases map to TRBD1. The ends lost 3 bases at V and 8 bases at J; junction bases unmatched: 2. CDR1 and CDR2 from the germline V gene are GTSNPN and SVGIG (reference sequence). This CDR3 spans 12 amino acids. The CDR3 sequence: CAWRRQGDEQFF. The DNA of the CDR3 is TGTGCCTGGAGAAGACAGGGGGATGAGCAGTTCTTC.

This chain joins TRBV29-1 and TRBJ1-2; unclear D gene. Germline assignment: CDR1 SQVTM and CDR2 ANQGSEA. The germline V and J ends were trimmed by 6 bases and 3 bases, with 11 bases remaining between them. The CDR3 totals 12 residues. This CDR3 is CSVMEQYYGYTF. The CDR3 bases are TGCAGCGTCATGGAACAGTACTATGGCTACACCTTC.

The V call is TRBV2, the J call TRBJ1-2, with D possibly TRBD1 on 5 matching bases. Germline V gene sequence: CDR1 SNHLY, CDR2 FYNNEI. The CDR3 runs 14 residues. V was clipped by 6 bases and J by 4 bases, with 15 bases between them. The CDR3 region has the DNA TGTGCCAGCAGCGGAGACAGTATAAGCTATGGCTACACCTTC. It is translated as CASSGDSISYGYTF.

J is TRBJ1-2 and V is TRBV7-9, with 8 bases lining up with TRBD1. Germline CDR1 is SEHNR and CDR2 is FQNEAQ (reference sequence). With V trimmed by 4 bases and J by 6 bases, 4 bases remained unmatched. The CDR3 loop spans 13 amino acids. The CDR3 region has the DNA TGTGCCAGCAGCTCCCAGACAGGGGATGGCTACACCTTC. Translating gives CASSSQTGDGYTF.

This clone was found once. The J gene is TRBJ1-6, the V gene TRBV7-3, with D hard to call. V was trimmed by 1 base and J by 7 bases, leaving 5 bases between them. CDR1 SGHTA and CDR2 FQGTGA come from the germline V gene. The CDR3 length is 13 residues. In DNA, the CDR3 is TGTGCCAGCAGCTTAAGGGCGAATTCACCCCTCCACTTT. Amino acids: CASSLRANSPLHF.

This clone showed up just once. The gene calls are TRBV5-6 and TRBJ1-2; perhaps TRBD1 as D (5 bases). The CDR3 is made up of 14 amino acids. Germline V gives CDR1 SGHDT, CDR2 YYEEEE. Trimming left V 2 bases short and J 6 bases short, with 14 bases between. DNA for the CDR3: TGTGCCAGCAGCTTCCAGACAGAACCGCATGGCTACACCTTC. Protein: CASSFQTEPHGYTF.

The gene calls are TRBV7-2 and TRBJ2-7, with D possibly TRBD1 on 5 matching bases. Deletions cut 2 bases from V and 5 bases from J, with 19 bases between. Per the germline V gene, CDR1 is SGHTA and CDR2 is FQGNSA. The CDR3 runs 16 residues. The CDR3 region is CASSLRISQGTNEQYF. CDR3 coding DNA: TGTGCCAGCAGCTTAAGAATTTCTCAGGGAACAAACGAGCAGTACTTC.

CDR3 nucleotides: TGTGCCAGCTCGGCAGGGGACATTGACACTGAAGCTTTCTTT. The encoded protein is CASSAGDIDTEAFF. The J gene is TRBJ1-1, the V gene TRBV9; D possibly corresponds to TRBD1 (6 bases). Germline V gene lookup returns CDR1 SGDLS and CDR2 YYNGEE. Deletions cut 7 bases from V and 3 bases from J, with 16 bases between. This CDR3 has 14 amino acids.

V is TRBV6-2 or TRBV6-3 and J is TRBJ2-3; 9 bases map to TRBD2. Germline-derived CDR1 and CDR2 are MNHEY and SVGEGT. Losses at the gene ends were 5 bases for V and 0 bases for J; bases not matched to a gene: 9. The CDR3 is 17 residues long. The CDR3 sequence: CASSNYLTSGSTDTQYF. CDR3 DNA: TGTGCCAGCAGTAATTACCTTACTAGCGGGAGCACAGATACGCAGTATTTT.

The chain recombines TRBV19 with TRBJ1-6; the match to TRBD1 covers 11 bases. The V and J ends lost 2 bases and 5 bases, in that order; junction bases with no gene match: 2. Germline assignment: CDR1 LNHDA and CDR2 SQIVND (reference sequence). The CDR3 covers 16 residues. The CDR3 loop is CASSIRTGGDNSPLHF. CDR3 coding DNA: TGTGCCAGTAGTATAAGGACAGGGGGCGATAATTCACCCCTCCACTTT.

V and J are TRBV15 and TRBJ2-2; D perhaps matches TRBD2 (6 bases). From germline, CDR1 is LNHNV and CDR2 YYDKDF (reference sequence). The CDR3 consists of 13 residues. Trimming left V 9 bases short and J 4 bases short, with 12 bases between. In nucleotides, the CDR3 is TGTGCCACACCCCGGGAGAGCACCGGGGAGCTGTTTTTT. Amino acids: CATPRESTGELFF.

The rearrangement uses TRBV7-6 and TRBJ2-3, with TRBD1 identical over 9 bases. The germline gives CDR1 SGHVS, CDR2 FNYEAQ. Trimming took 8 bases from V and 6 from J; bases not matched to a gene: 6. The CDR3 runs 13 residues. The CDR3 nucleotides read TGTGCCAGCCGGACAGGGGCCGGCGATACGCAGTATTTT. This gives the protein CASRTGAGDTQYF.

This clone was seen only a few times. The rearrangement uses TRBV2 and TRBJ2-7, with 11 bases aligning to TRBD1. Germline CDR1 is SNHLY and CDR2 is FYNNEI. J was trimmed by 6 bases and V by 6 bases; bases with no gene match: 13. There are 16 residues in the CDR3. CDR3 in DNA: TGTGCCAGCAGCGCCCGGACAGGGGGCGCAGTGACCGAGCAGTACTTC. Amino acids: CASSARTGGAVTEQYF.

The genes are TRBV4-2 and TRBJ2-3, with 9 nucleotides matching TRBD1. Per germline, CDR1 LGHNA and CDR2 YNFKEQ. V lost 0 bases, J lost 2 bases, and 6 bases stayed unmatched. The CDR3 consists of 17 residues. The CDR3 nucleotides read TGTGCCAGCAGCCAAGAAGTGACAGGGGGGACCACAGATACGCAGTATTTT. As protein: CASSQEVTGGTTDTQYF.

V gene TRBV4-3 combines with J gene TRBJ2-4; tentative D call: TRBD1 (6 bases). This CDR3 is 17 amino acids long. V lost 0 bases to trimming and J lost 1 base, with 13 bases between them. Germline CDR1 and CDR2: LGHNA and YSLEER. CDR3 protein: CASSQDSRGMAKNIQYF. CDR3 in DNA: TGCGCCAGCAGCCAAGATAGTAGGGGGATGGCCAAAAACATTCAGTACTTC.

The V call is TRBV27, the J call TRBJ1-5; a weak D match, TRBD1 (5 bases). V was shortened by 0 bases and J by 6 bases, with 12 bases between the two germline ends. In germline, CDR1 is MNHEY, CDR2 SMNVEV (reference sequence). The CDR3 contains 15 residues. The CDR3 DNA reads TGTGCCAGCAGTTTATCGGGGGACGGGAGTCAGCCCCAGCATTTT. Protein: CASSLSGDGSQPQHF.

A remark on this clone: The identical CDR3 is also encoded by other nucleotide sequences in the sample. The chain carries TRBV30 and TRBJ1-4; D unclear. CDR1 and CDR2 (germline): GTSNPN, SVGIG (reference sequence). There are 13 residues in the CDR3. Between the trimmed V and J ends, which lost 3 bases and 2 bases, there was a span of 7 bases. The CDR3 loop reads CAWRSLTNEKLFF. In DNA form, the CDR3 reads TGTGCCTGGAGGTCCCTTACTAATGAAAAACTGTTTTTT.

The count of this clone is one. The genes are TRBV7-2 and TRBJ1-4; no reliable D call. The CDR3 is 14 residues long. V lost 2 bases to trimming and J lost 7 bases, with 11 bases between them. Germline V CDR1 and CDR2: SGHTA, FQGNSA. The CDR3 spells CASSLNSYGEKLFF. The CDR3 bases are TGTGCCAGCAGCTTAAACAGCTACGGTGAAAAACTGTTTTTT.

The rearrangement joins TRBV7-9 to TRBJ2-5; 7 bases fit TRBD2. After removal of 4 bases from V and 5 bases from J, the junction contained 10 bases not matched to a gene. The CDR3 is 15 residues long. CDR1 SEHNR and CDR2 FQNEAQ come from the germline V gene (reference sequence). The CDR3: CASSSRRLATETQYF. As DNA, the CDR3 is TGTGCCAGCAGCTCACGGAGACTAGCAACGGAGACCCAGTACTTC.

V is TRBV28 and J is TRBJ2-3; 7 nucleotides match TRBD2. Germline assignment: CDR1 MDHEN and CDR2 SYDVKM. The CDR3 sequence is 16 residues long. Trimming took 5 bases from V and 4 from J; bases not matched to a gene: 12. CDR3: CASSRAQAGMADTQYF. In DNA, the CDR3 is TGTGCCAGCAGTCGGGCCCAAGCGGGAATGGCAGATACGCAGTATTTT.

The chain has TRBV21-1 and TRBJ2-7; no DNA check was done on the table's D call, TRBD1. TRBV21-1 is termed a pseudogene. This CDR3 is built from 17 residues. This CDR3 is CASFPPTGLNTSYEQYF. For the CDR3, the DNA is TGTGCCAGCTTTCCCCCGACAGGGCTCAATACGTCCTACGAGCAGTACTTC.

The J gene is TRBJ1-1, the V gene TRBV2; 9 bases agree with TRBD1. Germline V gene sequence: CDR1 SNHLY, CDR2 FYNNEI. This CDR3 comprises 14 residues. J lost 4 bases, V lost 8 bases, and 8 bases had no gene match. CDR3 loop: CASPRTGEATEAFF. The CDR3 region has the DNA TGTGCCAGCCCTAGGACAGGGGAGGCCACTGAAGCTTTCTTT. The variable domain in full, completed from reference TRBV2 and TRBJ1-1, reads EPEVTQTPSHQVTQMGQEVILRCVPISNHLYFYWYRQILGQKVEFLVSFYNNEISEKSEIFDDQFSVERPDGSNFTLKIRSTKLEDSAMYFCASPRTGEATEAFFGQGTRLTVV.

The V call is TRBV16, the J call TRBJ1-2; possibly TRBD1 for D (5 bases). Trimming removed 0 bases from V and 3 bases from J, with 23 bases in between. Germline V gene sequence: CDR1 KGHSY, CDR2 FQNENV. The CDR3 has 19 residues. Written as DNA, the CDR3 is TGTGCCAGCAGCCAATCGTTCGGGCAGGGAAGGGTAGGGGACTATGGCTACACCTTC. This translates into CASSQSFGQGRVGDYGYTF.

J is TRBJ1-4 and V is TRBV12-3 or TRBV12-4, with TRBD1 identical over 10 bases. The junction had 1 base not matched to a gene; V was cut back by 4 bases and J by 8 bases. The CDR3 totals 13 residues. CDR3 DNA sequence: TGTGCCAGCAGTTGGGGACAGGGGGAAAAACTGTTTTTT. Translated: CASSWGQGEKLFF.

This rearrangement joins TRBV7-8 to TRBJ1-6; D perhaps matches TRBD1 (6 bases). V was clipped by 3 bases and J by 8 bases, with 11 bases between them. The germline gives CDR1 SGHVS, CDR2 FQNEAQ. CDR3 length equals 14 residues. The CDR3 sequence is CASSFTGKDSPLHF. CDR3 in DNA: TGTGCCAGCAGCTTTACAGGGAAGGATTCACCCCTCCACTTT.

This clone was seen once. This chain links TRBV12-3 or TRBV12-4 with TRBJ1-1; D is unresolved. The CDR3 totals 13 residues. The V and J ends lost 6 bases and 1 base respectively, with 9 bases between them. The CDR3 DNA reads TGTGCCAGCAGCGAGACGGGGAACACTGAAGCTTTCTTT. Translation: CASSETGNTEAFF.